This T cell receptor (beta chain) was identified during a study of blood T cell repertoires in COVID-19. About the study: Samples representing acute and convalescent COVID-19 were sourced from the United States, Italy and Spain. Nucleic acid was either cDNA or gDNA, and it came from T cells, B-cell-depleted T cells, or PBMCs.

In the original processing: Researchers report that nucleated cell counts were estimated from reference gene primer amplification. Generated by immunoSEQ multiplex PCR, the TCRdb table keeps only in-frame clones and is missing some. V, J and clone size are taken as reported in that table, and D and trimming were inferred from the DNA itself. The table includes about 200,000 clones, about 81% detected once. V lost 6 bases, J lost 5 bases, and 7 bases stayed unmatched. CDR1 MNHEY and CDR2 SVGAGI come from the germline V gene. This CDR3 has 14 residues. Seattle-derived patients entered the study during active infection and were followed longitudinally.

The sequence derives from a woman of 80 years or more with COVID-19, enrolled during active disease. J is TRBJ2-5 and V is TRBV6-5; TRBD2 agrees at 9 bases. The sequencing input was peripheral blood. CDR3 DNA: TGTGCCAGCAGCTGGCTAGCGGGAAGGGAGACCCAGTACTTC. It encodes CASSWLAGRETQYF.